A few counts support the clone carrying this TCR beta chain. Its antigen is as yet unknown. After 5'RACE with constant-segment primers, TCR alpha and TCR beta cDNA libraries carrying sample barcodes and UMIs were obtained. One entry per CDR3 protein, called by TCRdb with MiXCR from the 5' RACE reads. Among some 270,000 distinct CDR3 sequences listed, 15% to 17% were seen once. This record comes from a study of T-cell memory formation after mild COVID-19. CDR1 and CDR2 from the germline V gene are LNHDA and SQIVND (reference sequence). The CDR3 spans 14 residues. Trimming removed 6 bases at V and 6 bases at J, with 17 bases between. Study observations and caveats: Some responding clones appeared in pre-infection memory, suggesting cross-reactive memory joined. Clones contracting day 15 to 85 were balanced CD4/CD8; later expanders leaned CD4+. Of the contracting clones, CD4+ ones lay mainly in CM and EM, and CD8+ ones in EMRA.

The sequenced material came from PBMCs or a T cell subset sorted from them (not recorded which). The sequence came from an adult woman who had mild COVID-19 (a few samples of this study predate the infection). Cell type and time point are not known. This chain joins TRBV19 and TRBJ1-1; D is possibly TRBD1 (6 bases). The CDR3 DNA sequence: TGTGCCAGTAGCACGGGACACGGTTATGCTGAAGCTTTCTTT. Protein sequence: CASSTGHGYAEAFF.